The entry that follows covers one TCR beta chain sequence. Profiling relied on immunoSEQ multiplex PCR, and the TCRdb table lists in-frame clones only, not all of them. The sample has approximately 61,000 clones, approximately 80% seen once; the top ten hold approximately 30%. This CDR3 has 12 residues. Germline CDR1 and CDR2: SGHTA and FQGNSA. Trimming took 5 bases from V and 8 from J, leaving 12 bases between them. This record comes from a study of blood T cell repertoires in COVID-19. Study context: PBMCs, B-cell-depleted T cells, or T cells provided the cDNA or gDNA that made up the material.

The rearrangement links TRBV7-2 to TRBJ1-1, with D tentatively TRBD1 (6 bases). This TCR derives from a human donor in a cohort sampled during active COVID-19. The sample comprised peripheral blood. CDR3 loop: CASSPGALEAFF. Here the CDR3 DNA reads TGTGCCAGCAGCCCAGGGGCTTTAGAAGCTTTCTTT.